The 20 T cell receptor beta chains listed next were all sequenced from one sample in a study of shared clonotypes between healthy human individuals. Repertoires were generated with immunoSEQ multiplex PCR, while TCRdb's copy carries only in-frame clones and drops some. This repertoire shows about 690,000 clones, about 92% found once; its top ten account for 34%. The material sequenced was memory CD8+ T cells from PBMCs. Subset meaning: CD45RO+ cells pooled with CCR7-negative TemRA cells. The receptor source for this set is a man aged 18 to 30 in good health. Some clones in this sample may be carry-over from other donors' samples.

This clone appeared a single time. The chain is built from TRBV28 and TRBJ1-5, with D perhaps matching TRBD1 (5 bases). The CDR3 extends over 17 amino acids. Trimming removed 2 bases at V and 0 bases at J, with 14 bases between. Per the germline V gene, CDR1 is MDHEN and CDR2 is SYDVKM. DNA of the CDR3: TGTGCCAGCAGTTTACTAAGGGGACGATTTAGCAATCAGCCCCAGCATTTT. Its protein product is CASSLLRGRFSNQPQHF.

Only one count was recorded for this clone. The chain employs TRBV5-6 and TRBJ2-6; D is unclear. Germline assignment: CDR1 SGHDT and CDR2 YYEEEE. CDR3 length: 13 residues. The V end was cut by 6 bases, the J end by 4 bases, with 8 bases between. CDR3 DNA sequence: TGTGCCAGCAACCCTGGGGGGGCCAACGTCCTGACTTTC. Encoded protein: CASNPGGANVLTF. The full variable domain, its missing parts supplied by reference TRBV5-6 and TRBJ2-6, is DAGVTQSPTHLIKTRGQQVTLRCSPKSGHDTVSWYQQALGQGPQFIFQYYEEEERQRGNFPDRFSGHQFPNYSSELNVNALLLGDSALYLCASNPGGANVLTFGAGSRLTVL.

This chain uses TRBV7-8 with TRBJ2-1; TRBD1 or TRBD2 may be the D gene (7 bases each). The CDR3 has 15 amino acids. The V and J ends lost 7 bases and 7 bases respectively, with 20 bases between them. CDR1 and CDR2 from the germline V gene are SGHVS and FQNEAQ. CDR3 nucleotide sequence: TGTGCCAGCATCATGGGAGGGGGCGCTTGGAATGAGCAGTTCTTC. Translation gives CASIMGGGAWNEQFF. The full variable domain, in which reference TRBV7-8 and TRBJ2-1 provide the parts outside the CDR3, is GAGVSQSPRYKVAKRGQDVALRCDPISGHVSLFWYQQALGQGPEFLTYFQNEAQLDKSGLPSDRFFAERPEGSVSTLKIQRTQQEDSAVYLCASIMGGGAWNEQFFGPGTRLTVL.

The chain combines TRBV27 with TRBJ2-7; D uncertain. CDR3 length: 14 amino acids. Per the germline V gene, CDR1 is MNHEY and CDR2 is SMNVEV (reference sequence). V was pared by 6 bases and J by 3 bases, with 15 bases between. CDR3 sequence reads: CASRGSPVGYEQYF. The CDR3 nucleotides read TGTGCCAGCAGAGGATCCCCGGTTGGCTACGAGCAGTACTTC.

This clone was recorded once. The rearrangement joins TRBV10-3 to TRBJ1-2; D is unresolved. Between the trimmed V and J ends, which lost 3 bases and 5 bases, there was a span of 16 bases. CDR1 and CDR2 (germline): ENHRY, SYGVKD. The CDR3 is 15 amino acids. CDR3 DNA sequence: TGTGCCATCAGTGAACTGACCACCTGGGAGTATGGCTACACCTTC. Its translation: CAISELTTWEYGYTF.

Written as DNA, the CDR3 is TGTGCCAGCAGTTCAGGGCGGGGGACCAGGGAGACCCAGTACTTC. Protein product: CASSSGRGTRETQYF. This chain joins TRBV27 and TRBJ2-5; 7 positions match TRBD2. J gave up 5 bases and V 4 bases, and 10 bases lay outside the gene matches. Germline V gene lookup returns CDR1 MNHEY and CDR2 SMNVEV (reference sequence). CDR3 length: 15 residues.

The rearrangement links TRBV15 to TRBJ2-2; the D is unclear. V was cut by 3 bases and J by 4 bases, with 9 bases left in between. The CDR3 totals 14 residues. Germline V gene lookup returns CDR1 LNHNV and CDR2 YYDKDF (reference sequence). The CDR3 bases are TGTGCCACCAGCAGGGACGAGGCCACCGGGGAGCTGTTTTTT. Protein sequence: CATSRDEATGELFF.

The chain couples TRBV28 to TRBJ1-1; TRBD1 aligns across 7 bases. Germline V lookup: CDR1 MDHEN, CDR2 SYDVKM. There are 14 residues in the CDR3. Trimming cost V 8 bases and J 4 bases; bases outside gene matches: 10. CDR3 loop: CASSLTGVGTEAFF. The CDR3 DNA is TGTGCCAGCTCCCTAACAGGGGTCGGCACTGAAGCTTTCTTT.

Only one count was recorded for this clone. The rearrangement uses TRBV14 and TRBJ2-3; D is undetermined. The CDR3 is 13 residues long. V was trimmed by 5 bases and J by 3 bases, leaving 9 bases between them. The germline V gene has CDR1 SGHDN and CDR2 FVKESK. The CDR3 nucleotides are TGTGCCAGCAGCTGGGTACTGACAGATACGCAGTATTTT. Amino acid sequence: CASSWVLTDTQYF.

With respect to this clone: The sample contains more than one DNA sequence encoding this CDR3. This chain uses TRBV2 with TRBJ2-1; the D is unclear. The CDR3 spans 11 residues. Germline V gene sequence: CDR1 SNHLY, CDR2 FYNNEI. V was clipped by 3 bases and J by 6 bases, with 3 bases between them. The CDR3 spells CASSEGNEQFF. In nucleotides, the CDR3 is TGTGCCAGCAGTGAGGGCAATGAGCAGTTCTTC.

V gene TRBV4-3 combines with J gene TRBJ2-3, with a possible D match to TRBD2 (5 bases). This CDR3 comprises 16 residues. Trimming stripped 1 base from V and 3 bases from J, with 14 bases between. In germline, CDR1 is LGHNA, CDR2 YSLEER. The CDR3 DNA reads as TGCGCCAGCAGCCAAGGAGCGGAAGGCGGAACAGATACGCAGTATTTT. This translates into CASSQGAEGGTDTQYF.

Comment on this clone: A single base is all that separates this from a far larger clone, so a read error is likely. This CDR3 is also generated by other DNA sequences in the sample. The CDR3 spells CASSLDQQLNTEAFF. CDR3 DNA: TGTGCCAGCAGCCTAGATCAACAGTTAAACACTGAAGCTTTCTTT. The V and J genes are TRBV11-2 and TRBJ1-1; D unresolved. The CDR3 is 15 residues long. Germline-derived CDR1 and CDR2 are SGHAT and FQNNGV. The complete variable domain, with remaining parts taken from reference TRBV11-2 and TRBJ1-1, reads EAGVAQSPRYKIIEKRQSVAFWCNPISGHATLYWYQQILGQGPKLLIQFQNNGVVDDSQLPKDRFSAERLKGVDSTLKIQPAKLEDSAVYLCASSLDQQLNTEAFFGQGTRLTVV.

The chain employs TRBV5-5 and TRBJ2-1; maybe TRBD2 (6 bases). The CDR3 is made up of 16 amino acids. Trimming removed 3 bases at V and 2 bases at J, with 15 bases between. Looked up from germline, CDR1 is SGHKS and CDR2 is YYEKEE (reference sequence). CDR3 nucleotides: TGTGCCAGCAGCTCGGAACCTCCGGGAGCCTACAATGAGCAGTTCTTC. Amino acids: CASSSEPPGAYNEQFF.

A remark on this clone: The sample has other DNA sequences that encode this CDR3 too. The chain has TRBV11-2 and TRBJ2-7; weak D call: TRBD2 (6 bases). CDR1 and CDR2 from the germline V gene are SGHAT and FQNNGV. Deletions cut 1 base from V and 0 bases from J, with 10 bases between. The CDR3 length is 15 residues. The CDR3 loop reads CASSLGAGSSYEQYF. The CDR3 nucleotides are TGTGCCAGCAGCTTAGGGGCGGGAAGCTCCTACGAGCAGTACTTC.

This sequence joins TRBV5-4 and TRBJ1-3, with 9 bases matching TRBD1. Trimming removed 4 bases from V and 2 bases from J; junction bases left unmatched: 4. Germline V gene sequence: CDR1 SGHNT, CDR2 YYREEE (reference sequence). The CDR3 consists of 15 residues. The DNA of the CDR3 is TGTGCCAGCAGCCTAGGGACAGGGACTGGAAACACCATATATTTT. Amino acids: CASSLGTGTGNTIYF. The full variable domain, its missing parts supplied by reference TRBV5-4 and TRBJ1-3, is ETGVTQSPTHLIKTRGQQVTLRCSSQSGHNTVSWYQQALGQGPQFIFQYYREEENGRGNFPPRFSGLQFPNYSSELNVNALELDDSALYLCASSLGTGTGNTIYFGEGSWLTVV.

The V call is TRBV7-6, the J call TRBJ2-5; D unresolved. V lost 1 base and J 4 bases, leaving 13 bases between the germline ends. The CDR3 covers 15 residues. Germline V gene lookup returns CDR1 SGHVS and CDR2 FNYEAQ. The DNA of the CDR3 is TGTGCCAGCAGCTTAGGGGTCTTAGGCCGAGAGACCCAGTACTTC. Protein product: CASSLGVLGRETQYF.

V and J are TRBV5-8 and TRBJ2-1; D perhaps matches TRBD2 (6 bases). Trimming shortened V by 5 bases and J by 9 bases, and 15 bases separated the two germline ends. From germline, CDR1 is SGHTS and CDR2 YDEGEE. The CDR3 covers 13 residues. As DNA, the CDR3 is TGTGCCAGCAGTTTTGGGGGGACGGGTGAGCAGTTCTTC. The encoded protein is CASSFGGTGEQFF.

V and J are TRBV29-1 and TRBJ2-7; 9 bases map to TRBD1. Germline loops: CDR1 SQVTM, CDR2 ANQGSEA. The V segment lost 5 bases and the J segment 2 bases; nucleotides outside the gene matches: 10. The CDR3 is made up of 15 amino acids. The CDR3 is CSVLLLGQGPYEQYF. DNA of the CDR3: TGCAGCGTTCTCCTATTGGGACAGGGCCCCTACGAGCAGTACTTC.

The genes are TRBV30 and TRBJ1-2; D is possibly TRBD1 (5 bases). Germline CDR1 is GTSNPN and CDR2 is SVGIG (reference sequence). The V end was cut by 6 bases, the J end by 3 bases, with 8 bases between. This CDR3 region has 11 residues. For the CDR3, the DNA is TGTGCCTGCCCGGGGGACTATGGCTACACCTTC. Amino acids: CACPGDYGYTF.

This sequence joins TRBV15 and TRBJ2-7; 7 positions agree with TRBD2. The CDR3 has 15 residues. The V segment lost 3 bases and the J segment 7 bases; nucleotides outside the gene matches: 12. Germline loops: CDR1 LNHNV, CDR2 YYDKDF (reference sequence). CDR3 nucleotide sequence: TGTGCCACCAGCAGGGAACCGGGACTACCAAGAGAGCAGTACTTC. Translated: CATSREPGLPREQYF.